The next 20 T cell receptor beta chains were all read from a single sample in a study of blood T cell repertoires in COVID-19. Sequencing was performed with immunoSEQ multiplex PCR; in TCRdb, only in-frame clones are kept and a portion is missing. This repertoire shows hundreds of thousands of clones, about 87% found once; its top ten account for around 9.3%. Sequenced: PBMCs or T cells enriched from blood (not recorded which). These receptors were taken from a woman aged 18-29 years who had recovered from COVID-19.

The chain combines TRBV28 with TRBJ1-5; D remains unclear. Per the germline V gene, CDR1 is MDHEN and CDR2 is SYDVKM. V was shortened by 6 bases and J by 0 bases, with 21 bases between the two germline ends. This CDR3 region has 18 residues. The CDR3, as DNA: TGTGCCAGCAGCCTAGTAGGGAGGGCTCTCTATAGCAATCAGCCCCAGCATTTT. Translating it yields CASSLVGRALYSNQPQHF.

V usage is TRBV6-5 and J usage is TRBJ2-1; TRBD2 is a possible D gene (6 bases). Germline loops: CDR1 MNHEY, CDR2 SVGAGI. With 4 bases removed from V and 7 bases from J, the gap between germline ends came to 14 bases. The CDR3 consists of 14 residues. The DNA for the CDR3 is TGTGCCAGCAGTTCATACGGGGGTCAAAATGAGCAGTTCTTC. Protein sequence: CASSSYGGQNEQFF.

V is TRBV28 and J is TRBJ1-4; D call uncertain. The V end was cut by 2 bases, the J end by 5 bases, with 15 bases between. The germline gives CDR1 MDHEN, CDR2 SYDVKM. CDR3 size: 16 residues. The CDR3 is CASSLIAWVGNEKLFF. DNA for the CDR3: TGTGCCAGCAGTTTAATAGCATGGGTAGGAAATGAAAAACTGTTTTTT.

The rearrangement joins TRBV28 to TRBJ1-2, with 7 bases that match TRBD1. The J segment lost 1 base and the V segment lost 6 bases, leaving 11 bases of the junction unmatched. The CDR3 covers 16 residues. In germline, CDR1 is MDHEN, CDR2 SYDVKM. In nucleotides, the CDR3 is TGTGCCAGCAGCACTTTAGGGGGCGACGGTAACTATGGCTACACCTTC. Its translation: CASSTLGGDGNYGYTF.

The CDR3 bases are TGTGCCAGCAGCCAGTATCAGTCCTATAATTCACCCCTCCACTTT. It yields the protein CASSQYQSYNSPLHF. The V and J genes are TRBV9 and TRBJ1-6; D is ambiguous. The V and J ends lost 4 bases and 1 base respectively, with 9 bases between them. The CDR3 spans 15 residues. Germline assignment: CDR1 SGDLS and CDR2 YYNGEE.

The chain employs TRBV6-5 and TRBJ1-2, with 7 bases fitting TRBD1. The CDR3 runs 15 residues. In germline, CDR1 is MNHEY, CDR2 SVGAGI. The V and J ends lost 4 bases and 1 base, in that order; junction bases with no gene match: 6. The CDR3 region is CASSFRGRLNYGYTF. CDR3 nucleotide sequence: TGTGCCAGCAGTTTCAGGGGGAGACTTAACTATGGCTACACCTTC.

This chain connects TRBV4-3 to TRBJ2-5, with 9 bases identical to TRBD2. This CDR3 comprises 17 residues. Germline assignment: CDR1 LGHNA and CDR2 YSLEER. V trimming: 3 bases; J trimming: 2 bases; junction bases outside the gene matches: 10. Here the CDR3 DNA reads TGCGCCAGCAGCCAGGGAGCGGGAGGACCTTTACAAGAGACCCAGTACTTC. This codes for CASSQGAGGPLQETQYF.

The chain joins TRBV4-3 to TRBJ1-1; maybe TRBD1 (5 bases). The CDR3 has 15 residues. CDR1 is LGHNA, CDR2 YSLEER, per germline. The V end was cut by 0 bases, the J end by 4 bases, with 12 bases between. The CDR3: CASSQDDGGRTEAFF. Written as DNA, the CDR3 is TGCGCCAGCAGCCAAGACGACGGGGGACGCACTGAAGCTTTCTTT.

The chain is built from TRBV7-2 and TRBJ1-2; TRBD1 matches at 8 bases. Germline lookup yields CDR1 SGHTA and CDR2 FQGNSA. The V gene end was trimmed by 0 bases and the J gene end by 8 bases; junction bases not matched to a gene: 17. The CDR3 totals 18 residues. This chain's CDR3 is CASSLAPNSWDRPGGYTF. The DNA for the CDR3 is TGTGCCAGCAGCTTAGCCCCCAATAGCTGGGACAGGCCAGGAGGCTACACCTTC.

V and J are TRBV5-1 and TRBJ2-3; TRBD2 matches at 7 bases. The J segment lost 1 base and the V segment lost 0 bases, leaving 5 bases of the junction unmatched. CDR1 and CDR2 from the germline V gene are SGHRS and YFSETQ. The CDR3 extends over 16 amino acids. The CDR3 here is CASSLVSGLRTDTQYF. CDR3 nucleotide sequence: TGCGCCAGCAGCTTGGTTAGCGGGCTACGCACAGATACGCAGTATTTT. Full variable domain (missing parts from reference TRBV5-1 and TRBJ2-3): KAGVTQTPRYLIKTRGQQVTLSCSPISGHRSVSWYQQTPGQGLQFLFEYFSETQRNKGNFPGRFSGRQFSNSRSEMNVSTLELGDSALYLCASSLVSGLRTDTQYFGPGTRLTVL.

The rearrangement joins TRBV28 to TRBJ1-5, with 11 nucleotides matching TRBD1. The germline V gene encodes CDR1 MDHEN and CDR2 SYDVKM. With 8 bases clipped from V and 3 bases from J, the junction kept 6 bases outside the gene matches. This CDR3 has 15 residues. CDR3 sequence reads: CASGQGQGDNQPQHF. The CDR3, as DNA: TGTGCCAGCGGCCAGGGACAGGGGGACAATCAGCCCCAGCATTTT.

This clone has only one observation. This sequence joins TRBV13 and TRBJ1-6; 8 bases line up with TRBD1. This CDR3 has 15 amino acids. The germline V gene has CDR1 PRHDT and CDR2 FYEKMQ (reference sequence). V shed 4 bases, J shed 10 bases, and the junction held 9 bases outside the gene matches. The chain's CDR3 is CASSSDTTGASPLHF. CDR3 in DNA: TGTGCCAGCAGCTCAGACACGACAGGGGCGTCACCCCTCCACTTT.

This chain's CDR3 is CASSPLYGELFF. The CDR3 DNA reads TGTGCCAGCAGCCCACTTTACGGGGAGCTGTTTTTT. The genes are TRBV7-8 and TRBJ2-2, with D unresolved. CDR1 and CDR2 from the germline V gene are SGHVS and FQNEAQ. The CDR3 sequence is 12 residues long. V lost 5 bases, J lost 7 bases, and 8 bases lay in between. The entire variable domain, with the rest obtained from reference TRBV7-8 and TRBJ2-2, is as follows: GAGVSQSPRYKVAKRGQDVALRCDPISGHVSLFWYQQALGQGPEFLTYFQNEAQLDKSGLPSDRFFAERPEGSVSTLKIQRTQQEDSAVYLCASSPLYGELFFGEGSRLTVL.

The CDR3 here is CASSLRDYSYEQYF. CDR3 nucleotide sequence: TGTGCCAGCAGCCTTCGGGACTACTCCTACGAGCAGTACTTC. The chain recombines TRBV6-5 with TRBJ2-7, with 7 positions matching TRBD2. The trim removed 6 bases at V and 0 bases at J, leaving 5 bases unmatched. The CDR3 runs 14 residues. Germline-derived CDR1 and CDR2 are MNHEY and SVGAGI.

V gene TRBV7-2 combines with J gene TRBJ1-4; D perhaps matches TRBD1 (5 bases). The germline CDR1 and CDR2 sequences are SGHTA and FQGNSA. Trimming took off 1 base at V and 8 bases at J, with 11 bases between the two ends. The CDR3 length is 14 residues. CDR3 DNA sequence: TGTGCCAGCAGCTTAGGGGGGGTCGGGGAAAAACTGTTTTTT. This sequence encodes CASSLGGVGEKLFF.

CDR3 bases: TGTGCCAGCAGACGGGGGGGGACAGATAAAAACATTCAGTACTTC. As protein: CASRRGGTDKNIQYF. The chain has TRBV2 and TRBJ2-4, with a possible D match to TRBD2 (8 bases). V lost 6 bases and J 4 bases, leaving 16 bases between the germline ends. CDR1 is SNHLY, CDR2 FYNNEI, per germline. The length of the CDR3 is 15 residues.

The chain recombines TRBV19 with TRBJ2-5, with D possibly matching TRBD1 (6 bases). CDR3 length: 15 amino acids. The V gene's germline CDR1 is LNHDA and CDR2 SQIVND (reference sequence). V lost 3 bases and J 0 bases, leaving 11 bases between the germline ends. CDR3 loop: CASSIFTGNQETQYF. CDR3 sequence (DNA): TGTGCCAGTAGTATTTTTACAGGGAACCAAGAGACCCAGTACTTC.

This clone has just one count. The rearrangement joins TRBV6-2 or TRBV6-3 to TRBJ1-2; D is perhaps TRBD1 (5 bases). The CDR3 consists of 15 residues. Germline CDR1 and CDR2: MNHEY and SVGEGT. Trimming shortened V by 2 bases and J by 4 bases, and 14 bases separated the two germline ends. CDR3 residues: CASSYGASGGYGYTF. Written as DNA, the CDR3 is TGTGCCAGCAGTTACGGCGCTTCCGGGGGCTATGGCTACACCTTC.

The chain uses TRBV7-9 and TRBJ2-3; D not certain. CDR1 is SEHNR and CDR2 is FQNEAQ in the germline V gene (reference sequence). With 7 bases removed from V and 3 bases from J, the gap between germline ends came to 14 bases. The CDR3 is 14 amino acids. CDR3: CASILGLSTDTQYF. CDR3 bases: TGTGCCAGCATCCTAGGTCTCTCGACAGATACGCAGTATTTT.

This chain links TRBV5-1 with TRBJ2-3; 9 bases match TRBD2. There are 16 residues in the CDR3. The germline V gene encodes CDR1 SGHRS and CDR2 YFSETQ. V lost 4 bases, J lost 2 bases, and 8 bases stayed unmatched. CDR3 protein: CASSPRLAEITDTQYF. The CDR3 DNA reads as TGCGCCAGCAGCCCACGACTAGCGGAGATCACAGATACGCAGTATTTT.